Listed here are 10 T cell receptor beta chains from one sample, sequenced in a study of blood T cell repertoires in COVID-19. Generated by immunoSEQ multiplex PCR, the TCRdb table keeps only in-frame clones and is missing some. Of 210,000 or so clones detected, roughly 80% appear once; the ten largest clones hold roughly 5%. Sequencing was performed on peripheral blood. Receptors originate from a human donor in a cohort sampled during active COVID-19.

J is TRBJ2-1 and V is TRBV7-3; D gene uncertain. V was cut by 3 bases and J by 0 bases, with 3 bases left in between. CDR3 length equals 13 residues. Germline loops: CDR1 SGHTA, CDR2 FQGTGA. This CDR3 reads CASSFSSYNEQFF. As DNA, the CDR3 is TGTGCCAGCAGCTTTAGCTCCTACAATGAGCAGTTCTTC.

The rearrangement links TRBV19 to TRBJ2-7, with 9 bases lining up with TRBD1. J lost 1 base, V lost 5 bases, and 3 bases had no gene match. CDR1 LNHDA and CDR2 SQIVND come from the germline V gene (reference sequence). The CDR3 length is 14 residues. The CDR3 region is CASSLGQGSYEQYF. DNA for the CDR3: TGTGCCAGTAGTCTGGGACAGGGTTCCTACGAGCAGTACTTC.

The CDR3 sequence is CASSLPARGWRGYTF. The CDR3 DNA follows: TGTGCCAGCAGTTTACCGGCTCGGGGGTGGCGTGGCTACACCTTC. V is TRBV28 and J is TRBJ1-2; the D gene is possibly TRBD1 (5 bases). Germline V gives CDR1 MDHEN, CDR2 SYDVKM. This CDR3 contains 15 residues. The germline V and J ends were trimmed by 2 bases and 7 bases, with 17 bases remaining between them.

V and J are TRBV19 and TRBJ2-6; 8 bases are a match to TRBD1. This CDR3 spans 18 amino acids. Trimming took 5 bases from V and 1 from J; bases not matched to a gene: 10. CDR1 and CDR2 from the germline V gene are LNHDA and SQIVND (reference sequence). This CDR3 is CASSATGTGVSGANVLTF. The CDR3 region has the DNA TGTGCCAGTAGTGCGACCGGGACAGGAGTGTCTGGGGCCAACGTCCTGACTTTC.

This clone was seen only a few times. The chain has TRBV5-1 and TRBJ2-7; TRBD2 agrees at 7 bases. This CDR3 comprises 14 residues. Germline CDR1 reads SGHRS; CDR2 reads YFSETQ. Trimming took 4 bases from V and 3 from J; bases not matched to a gene: 7. The CDR3 region is CASSPGGTSYEQYF. DNA of the CDR3: TGCGCCAGCAGCCCCGGGGGGACGAGCTACGAGCAGTACTTC.

This sequence joins TRBV5-1 and TRBJ1-3, with D hard to call. V was trimmed by 0 bases and J by 0 bases, leaving 10 bases between them. The germline V gene has CDR1 SGHRS and CDR2 YFSETQ. The length of the CDR3 is 16 residues. CDR3 nucleotide sequence: TGCGCCAGCAGCTTGGCCGTGGGAGGCTCTGGAAACACCATATATTTT. Protein sequence: CASSLAVGGSGNTIYF.

The chain is built from TRBV18 and TRBJ1-2; no reliable D call. Trimming shortened V by 5 bases and J by 2 bases, and 9 bases separated the two germline ends. CDR1 KGHSH and CDR2 LQKENI come from the germline V gene. CDR3 length equals 13 residues. CDR3 coding DNA: TGTGCCAGCTCATACGACGGGAACTATGGCTACACCTTC. It translates to CASSYDGNYGYTF.

The genes are TRBV2 and TRBJ1-6, with D possibly matching TRBD1 (6 bases). The germline V gene encodes CDR1 SNHLY and CDR2 FYNNEI. The CDR3 is 14 residues long. The V gene lost 2 bases and the J gene lost 6 bases, with 8 bases spanning the gap. This CDR3 is CASSELDSNSPLHF. The DNA for the CDR3 is TGTGCCAGCAGTGAACTGGACAGTAATTCACCCCTCCACTTT.

The V call is TRBV24-1, the J call TRBJ1-2; TRBD1 agrees at 8 bases. The CDR3 has 15 amino acids. Germline V lookup: CDR1 KGHDR, CDR2 SFDVKD. The V and J ends lost 2 bases and 2 bases, in that order; junction bases with no gene match: 3. CDR3 DNA sequence: TGTGCCACCAGTGATTCCCGGACAGGGAACTATGGCTACACCTTC. This gives the protein CATSDSRTGNYGYTF.

The gene calls are TRBV19 and TRBJ2-7, with 8 bases lining up with TRBD2. With 5 bases clipped from V and 6 bases from J, the junction kept 9 bases outside the gene matches. The CDR3 totals 14 residues. Germline loops: CDR1 LNHDA, CDR2 SQIVND (reference sequence). CDR3 residues: CASSLSSGSSEQYF. CDR3 DNA sequence: TGTGCCAGTAGTCTGTCGAGCGGGAGTTCCGAGCAGTACTTC.